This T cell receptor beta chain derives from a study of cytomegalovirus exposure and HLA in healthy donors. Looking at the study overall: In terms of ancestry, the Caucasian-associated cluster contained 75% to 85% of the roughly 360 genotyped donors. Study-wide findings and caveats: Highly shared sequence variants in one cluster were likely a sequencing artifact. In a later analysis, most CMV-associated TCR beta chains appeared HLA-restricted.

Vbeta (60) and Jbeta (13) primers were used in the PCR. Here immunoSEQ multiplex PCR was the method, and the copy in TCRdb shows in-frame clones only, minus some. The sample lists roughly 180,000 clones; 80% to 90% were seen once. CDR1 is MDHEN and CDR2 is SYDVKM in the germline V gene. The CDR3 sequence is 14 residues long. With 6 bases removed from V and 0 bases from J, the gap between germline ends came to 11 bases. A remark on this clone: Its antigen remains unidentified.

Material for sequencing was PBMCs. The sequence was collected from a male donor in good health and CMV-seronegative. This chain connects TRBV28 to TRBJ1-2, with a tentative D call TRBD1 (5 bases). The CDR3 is CASRQVPSNYGYTF. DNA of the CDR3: TGTGCCAGCAGACAGGTCCCTTCTAACTATGGCTACACCTTC.